Following are 30 T cell receptor beta chains from one sample sequenced in a study of cytotoxic CD8 clonotypes in ibrutinib-treated CLL. The protocol was immunoSEQ multiplex PCR, while the TCRdb copy is restricted to in-frame clones and leaves out a portion. This sample has 150,000 to 200,000 clones, with roughly 84% found just once. The sequencing used PBMCs, collected at disease progression, from a patient treated with ibrutinib. These receptors came from a human donor with chronic lymphocytic leukemia.

The chain recombines TRBV10-2 with TRBJ2-1; TRBD2 aligns across 11 bases. Trimming at V came to 3 bases and at J to 7 bases, leaving 5 bases not matched to a gene. This CDR3 is 15 amino acids long. Germline V CDR1 and CDR2: WSHSY, SAAADI. The CDR3: CASSDELAGANEQFF. The CDR3 coding sequence is TGCGCCAGCAGTGATGAACTAGCGGGGGCAAATGAGCAGTTCTTC.

The chain recombines TRBV6-1 with TRBJ2-3; TRBD2 is a possible D gene (5 bases). The CDR3 sequence is 14 residues long. The germline gives CDR1 MNHNS, CDR2 SASEGT. The V gene lost 4 bases and the J gene lost 3 bases, with 11 bases spanning the gap. The DNA for the CDR3 is TGTGCCAGCAGTGTAGAGGGCGGGACAGATACGCAGTATTTT. Its translation is CASSVEGGTDTQYF.

This rearrangement joins TRBV5-6 to TRBJ2-7; 10 positions match TRBD1. Germline loops: CDR1 SGHDT, CDR2 YYEEEE. This CDR3 comprises 15 residues. The V and J ends lost 3 bases and 0 bases, in that order; junction bases with no gene match: 3. The DNA for the CDR3 is TGTGCCAGCAGCTGGGGGACAGGGGTCTCCTACGAGCAGTACTTC. It encodes CASSWGTGVSYEQYF.

The chain employs TRBV7-2 and TRBJ2-1; the D gene could be TRBD1 or TRBD2 (6 bases each). This CDR3 contains 15 residues. Germline V gives CDR1 SGHTA, CDR2 FQGNSA. The germline V and J ends were trimmed by 5 bases and 10 bases, with 21 bases remaining between them. The DNA for the CDR3 is TGTGCCAGCAGCCGGCCGGGACTTTCAGGGGTAGAGCAGTTCTTC. It codes for CASSRPGLSGVEQFF.

This clone was observed at least ten times. The J gene is TRBJ2-7, the V gene TRBV29-1; D is ambiguous. Per the germline V gene, CDR1 is SQVTM and CDR2 is ANQGSEA. The CDR3 covers 12 residues. The V end was cut by 7 bases, the J end by 3 bases, with 13 bases between. The CDR3 is CSAQNDLYEQYF. The CDR3 DNA reads TGCAGCGCCCAGAACGATCTCTACGAGCAGTACTTC.

The rearrangement joins TRBV10-3 to TRBJ2-5; 8 nucleotides match TRBD2. In germline, CDR1 is ENHRY, CDR2 SYGVKD. The CDR3 consists of 14 residues. V trimming: 4 bases; J trimming: 4 bases; junction bases outside the gene matches: 5. CDR3: CAISVRLAGETQYF. DNA of the CDR3: TGTGCCATCAGTGTGCGGCTAGCGGGAGAGACCCAGTACTTC.

This rearrangement joins TRBV5-4 to TRBJ2-3, with no clear D. CDR1 SGHNT and CDR2 YYREEE come from the germline V gene (reference sequence). The V end was cut by 1 base, the J end by 1 base, with 4 bases between. The CDR3 is 13 amino acids. CDR3 sequence reads: CASSLIGTDTQYF. The CDR3, as DNA: TGTGCCAGCAGCTTGATTGGCACAGATACGCAGTATTTT. The variable domain in full, with the rest retrieved from reference TRBV5-4 and TRBJ2-3, is ETGVTQSPTHLIKTRGQQVTLRCSSQSGHNTVSWYQQALGQGPQFIFQYYREEENGRGNFPPRFSGLQFPNYSSELNVNALELDDSALYLCASSLIGTDTQYFGPGTRLTVL.

The rearrangement joins TRBV9 to TRBJ2-2; TRBD1 might be the D (5 bases). Germline V gene data show CDR1 as SGDLS and CDR2 as YYNGEE. Trimming took 0 bases from V and 6 from J, leaving 15 bases between them. The CDR3 runs to 16 residues. CDR3 sequence reads: CASSVGPGYEAGELFF. In nucleotides, the CDR3 is TGTGCCAGCAGCGTAGGTCCAGGGTACGAGGCCGGGGAGCTGTTTTTT. Variable domain in full (rest from reference TRBV9 and TRBJ2-2): DSGVTQTPKHLITATGQRVTLRCSPRSGDLSVYWYQQSLDQGLQFLIQYYNGEERAKGNILERFSAQQFPDLHSELNLSSLELGDSALYFCASSVGPGYEAGELFFGEGSRLTVL.

V and J are TRBV11-2 and TRBJ1-2, with D hard to call. There are 11 residues in the CDR3. Germline V CDR1 and CDR2: SGHAT, FQNNGV. V was clipped by 4 bases and J by 5 bases, with 5 bases between them. CDR3 amino acids: CASSWEYGYTF. The CDR3 DNA follows: TGTGCCAGCAGCTGGGAGTATGGCTACACCTTC.

This clone occurred once. This rearrangement joins TRBV11-3 to TRBJ1-1; a possible D gene is TRBD1 (5 bases). The CDR3 loop spans 14 amino acids. Germline-derived CDR1 and CDR2 are SGHNT and YENEEA. Trimming left V 4 bases short and J 2 bases short, with 11 bases between. The CDR3 sequence: CASSYVGGNTEAFF. Written as DNA, the CDR3 is TGTGCCAGCAGCTATGTGGGGGGTAACACTGAAGCTTTCTTT.

The V call is TRBV9, the J call TRBJ2-7, with TRBD2 identical over 10 bases. This CDR3 contains 14 residues. Germline CDR1 and CDR2: SGDLS and YYNGEE. V lost 3 bases to trimming and J lost 3 bases; unmatched junction nucleotides: 3. The CDR3 loop reads CASSAGTSVYEQYF. In DNA, the CDR3 is TGTGCCAGCAGCGCCGGGACTAGCGTCTACGAGCAGTACTTC. Full variable domain (outside the CDR3, taken from reference TRBV9 and TRBJ2-7): DSGVTQTPKHLITATGQRVTLRCSPRSGDLSVYWYQQSLDQGLQFLIQYYNGEERAKGNILERFSAQQFPDLHSELNLSSLELGDSALYFCASSAGTSVYEQYFGPGTRLTVT.

The chain joins TRBV30 to TRBJ1-2, with a tentative D call TRBD1 (5 bases). Trimming removed 3 bases from V and 2 bases from J, with 10 bases in between. The CDR3 runs to 13 residues. Germline loops: CDR1 GTSNPN, CDR2 SVGIG (reference sequence). This CDR3 is CAWRGPGNYGYTF. The CDR3 DNA reads TGTGCCTGGAGGGGGCCGGGCAACTATGGCTACACCTTC.

J is TRBJ2-3 and V is TRBV7-8; 9 bases are a match to TRBD2. This CDR3 is built from 14 residues. Per germline, CDR1 SGHVS and CDR2 FQNEAQ. The junction had 6 bases not matched to a gene; V was cut back by 5 bases and J by 6 bases. CDR3 sequence (DNA): TGTGCCAGCAGCATTAGCGGGGGTCGTGATACGCAGTATTTT. Protein: CASSISGGRDTQYF.

There are a few counts of this clone. This chain joins TRBV27 and TRBJ2-1; D uncertain. CDR1 and CDR2 (germline): MNHEY, SMNVEV (reference sequence). This CDR3 contains 15 residues. V was shortened by 4 bases and J by 1 base, with 11 bases between the two germline ends. The CDR3 protein is CASSSVGKSYNEQFF. The CDR3 DNA sequence: TGTGCCAGCAGTTCGGTGGGAAAGTCCTACAATGAGCAGTTCTTC.

The sample holds one count of this clone. The genes are TRBV6-1 and TRBJ2-7; the D is unclear. Germline V gene data show CDR1 as MNHNS and CDR2 as SASEGT. CDR3 size: 13 residues. Trimming removed 3 bases at V and 4 bases at J, with 10 bases between. The CDR3: CASSEFGSYEQYF. CDR3 coding DNA: TGTGCCAGCAGTGAGTTCGGTTCTTACGAGCAGTACTTC.

This chain uses TRBV6-5 with TRBJ1-3; 7 bases align to TRBD1. V dropped 4 bases and J dropped 0; count of bases not matched to a gene: 3. In germline, CDR1 is MNHEY, CDR2 SVGAGI. The CDR3 loop spans 15 amino acids. The DNA of the CDR3 is TGTGCCAGCAGTTTGTACAGGGGCTCTGGAAACACCATATATTTT. Translating it yields CASSLYRGSGNTIYF.

The V call is TRBV25-1, the J call TRBJ2-2; 8 positions match TRBD1. CDR3 length: 15 residues. With 4 bases clipped from V and 6 bases from J, the junction kept 7 bases outside the gene matches. Germline CDR1 is MGHDK and CDR2 is SYGVNS. The chain's CDR3 is CASSARQGLSGELFF. In DNA, the CDR3 is TGTGCCAGCAGTGCTCGACAGGGGTTGTCCGGGGAGCTGTTTTTT.

This sequence joins TRBV10-3 and TRBJ2-3; unclear D gene. V was pared by 5 bases and J by 0 bases, with 12 bases between. Germline values: CDR1 ENHRY, CDR2 SYGVKD. The CDR3 is 15 amino acids. CDR3 amino acids: CAISMGAGSTDTQYF. CDR3 DNA: TGTGCCATCAGTATGGGCGCTGGAAGCACAGATACGCAGTATTTT.

J is TRBJ1-5 and V is TRBV6-6; D remains unclear. Trimming removed 6 bases from V and 0 bases from J, with 9 bases in between. Germline values: CDR1 MNHNY, CDR2 SVGAGI (reference sequence). The CDR3 consists of 14 residues. CDR3 nucleotides: TGTGCCAGCAGCCAATCTTATAGCAATCAGCCCCAGCATTTT. Translation: CASSQSYSNQPQHF.

The V call is TRBV5-4, the J call TRBJ1-2; D unclear. The ends were cut back, 6 bases at V and 2 bases at J, with 17 bases in the middle. The CDR3 runs to 15 residues. Germline loops: CDR1 SGHNT, CDR2 YYREEE (reference sequence). DNA for the CDR3: TGTGCCAGCACCCACCCCGCCGGGGAAAACTATGGCTACACCTTC. This translates into CASTHPAGENYGYTF.

This sequence joins TRBV25-1 and TRBJ2-2, with 8 bases identical to TRBD1. Germline lookup yields CDR1 MGHDK and CDR2 SYGVNS. Trimming cost V 3 bases and J 5 bases; bases outside gene matches: 14. The CDR3 contains 18 residues. The DNA for the CDR3 is TGTGCCAGCAGTGATACCCGGGGCAGGGGGCTATATACCGGGGAGCTGTTTTTT. This translates into CASSDTRGRGLYTGELFF.

V usage is TRBV9 and J usage is TRBJ2-7, with 12 bases fitting TRBD2. This CDR3 is 14 amino acids long. Germline CDR1 reads SGDLS; CDR2 reads YYNGEE. The junction had 2 bases not matched to a gene; V was cut back by 5 bases and J by 2 bases. The CDR3 reads CASSASGRAYEQYF. In DNA, the CDR3 is TGTGCCAGCAGTGCTAGCGGGAGGGCCTACGAGCAGTACTTC.

CDR3 in amino acids: CASSLDVWNEAFF. CDR3 nucleotide sequence: TGTGCCAGCAGCTTAGATGTGTGGAATGAAGCTTTCTTT. The gene calls are TRBV11-3 and TRBJ1-1, with D uncertain. This CDR3 is 13 amino acids long. The V end lost 0 bases, the J end lost 7 bases, and 9 bases lay between the germline ends. Looked up from germline, CDR1 is SGHNT and CDR2 is YENEEA. Drawing the rest from reference TRBV11-3 and TRBJ1-1, the complete variable domain is EAGVVQSPRYKIIEKKQPVAFWCNPISGHNTLYWYLQNLGQGPELLIRYENEEAVDDSQLPKDRFSAERLKGVDSTLKIQPAELGDSAVYLCASSLDVWNEAFFGQGTRLTVV.

The CDR3 protein is CASSLAWTSGFPYEQYF. CDR3 coding DNA: TGTGCCAGCAGCTTAGCGTGGACTAGCGGATTTCCCTACGAGCAGTACTTC. J is TRBJ2-7 and V is TRBV7-2, with 10 bases matching TRBD2. Germline lookup yields CDR1 SGHTA and CDR2 FQGNSA. With V trimmed by 0 bases and J by 2 bases, 7 bases remained unmatched. The CDR3 consists of 17 residues.

V and J are TRBV6-5 and TRBJ2-7; D gene ambiguous. Germline V lookup: CDR1 MNHEY, CDR2 SVGAGI. The CDR3 runs to 12 residues. The V end lost 10 bases, the J end lost 6 bases, and 16 bases lay between the germline ends. The CDR3 nucleotides are TGTGCCACCAAAAAGGGCCTTCGCGAGCAGTACTTC. Protein product: CATKKGLREQYF.

V is TRBV19 and J is TRBJ2-2; 7 bases align to TRBD1. This CDR3 comprises 13 residues. Germline CDR1 reads LNHDA; CDR2 reads SQIVND (reference sequence). Trimming cost V 10 bases and J 3 bases; bases outside gene matches: 5. CDR3 amino acids: CATSGQYTGELFF. For the CDR3, the DNA is TGTGCCACCTCGGGACAGTACACCGGGGAGCTGTTTTTT.

The chain joins TRBV7-9 to TRBJ2-2, with D unclear. Germline CDR1 and CDR2: SEHNR and FQNEAQ (reference sequence). Trimming stripped 1 base from V and 0 bases from J, with 6 bases between. The CDR3 runs to 15 residues. In nucleotides, the CDR3 is TGTGCCAGCAGCTTAGTCGGAACGAACACCGGGGAGCTGTTTTTT. Amino acids: CASSLVGTNTGELFF.

The V gene is TRBV15, the J gene TRBJ2-5; the match to TRBD2 covers 8 bases. Germline V gives CDR1 LNHNV, CDR2 YYDKDF (reference sequence). J lost 2 bases, V lost 4 bases, and 9 bases had no gene match. The CDR3 loop spans 16 amino acids. CDR3 in DNA: TGTGCCACCAGCACTCCCGACGGGACTAGACAAGAGACCCAGTACTTC. This gives the protein CATSTPDGTRQETQYF.

This chain links TRBV7-6 with TRBJ2-6; D ambiguous. Germline V CDR1 and CDR2: SGHVS, FNYEAQ. Trimming removed 5 bases from V and 0 bases from J, with 8 bases in between. This CDR3 is 15 amino acids long. CDR3 protein: CASSISRSGANVLTF. The CDR3 nucleotides read TGTGCCAGCAGCATCTCACGCTCTGGGGCCAACGTCCTGACTTTC.

The count of this clone is one. This rearrangement joins TRBV27 to TRBJ2-7, with D uncertain. V was pared by 3 bases and J by 2 bases, with 8 bases between. CDR1 and CDR2 from the germline V gene are MNHEY and SMNVEV (reference sequence). This CDR3 spans 13 amino acids. The CDR3, as DNA: TGTGCCAGCAGTTTCCGGCCCGCCTACGAGCAGTACTTC. It encodes CASSFRPAYEQYF.